This T cell receptor (beta chain) was recovered during a study of identical twins. Healthy Caucasians provided all donations. A note on this clonotype: Antigen specificity is unknown.

This CDR3 is built from 14 residues. V gave up 5 bases and J gave up 8 bases; unmatched junction bases: 9. Germline V lookup: CDR1 LNHNV, CDR2 YYDKDF (reference sequence). TCRdb independently ran MiXCR on the 5' RACE reads; one entry per CDR3 protein. The data contain about 390,000 distinct CDR3 sequences, approximately 8.7% of them singletons. Notes on the study in general: Modeled out-of-frame TCR alpha sharing in monozygotic twins fell below observed levels. The authors drew conclusions from cross-sectional statistical analysis rather than following the same donors. The abundant beta clonotypes from cord blood had fewer insertions, and memory repertoires had none of this.

The clonotype originates from a woman between 50 and 59 years old in good health. The sequencing input was naive T cells sorted from blood. The rearrangement uses TRBV15 and TRBJ2-1; TRBD2 aligns across 7 bases. The CDR3 protein is CATSRTSARDEQFF. CDR3 in DNA: TGTGCCACCAGCCGGACTAGTGCACGCGATGAGCAGTTCTTC.